This T cell receptor (beta chain) was identified during a study of Graves' ophthalmopathy and Graves' hyperthyroidism. Moderate-to-severe activity, CAS ≥3, NOSPECS ≥4 and duration under 3 months were recorded for donors with ophthalmopathy. Ineligible for inclusion were patients with other autoimmune diseases, uncontrolled infections, pregnancy or lactation. This clonotype was seen a few times. Germline V CDR1 and CDR2: MNHNY, SVGAGI (reference sequence). The CDR3 spans 15 residues. V was shortened by 6 bases and J by 6 bases, with 17 bases between the two germline ends. As the template, RNA transcripts were used to amplify TCR beta CDR3 regions. The library came from an HTBI-primed first-round RT-PCR and a second-round multiplex PCR. A single record per CDR3 protein comes from TCRdb applying MiXCR to the multiplex PCR reads. The sample consists of about 740,000 distinct CDR3 sequences, 40% of them appearing once.

The origin of this receptor is an adult man with Graves' ophthalmopathy. The specimen sequenced was peripheral blood. J is TRBJ1-4 and V is TRBV6-6; maybe TRBD1 (5 bases). This CDR3 reads CASRVDGGLDEKLFF. CDR3 sequence (DNA): TGTGCCAGCAGAGTCGACGGGGGATTGGATGAAAAACTGTTTTTT.